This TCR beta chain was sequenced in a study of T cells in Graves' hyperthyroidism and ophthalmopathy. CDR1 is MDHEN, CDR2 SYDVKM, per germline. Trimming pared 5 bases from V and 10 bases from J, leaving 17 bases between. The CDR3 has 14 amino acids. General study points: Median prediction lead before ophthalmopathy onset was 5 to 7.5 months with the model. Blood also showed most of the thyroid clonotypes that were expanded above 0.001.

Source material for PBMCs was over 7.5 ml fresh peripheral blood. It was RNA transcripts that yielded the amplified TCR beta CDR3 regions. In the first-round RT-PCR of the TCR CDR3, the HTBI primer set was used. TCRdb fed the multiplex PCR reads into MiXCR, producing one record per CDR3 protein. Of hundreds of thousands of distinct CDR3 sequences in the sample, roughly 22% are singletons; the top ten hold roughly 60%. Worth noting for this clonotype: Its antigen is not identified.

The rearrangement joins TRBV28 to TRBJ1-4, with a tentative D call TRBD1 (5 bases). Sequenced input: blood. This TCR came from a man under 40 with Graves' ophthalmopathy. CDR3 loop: CASSEIRGLGKLFF. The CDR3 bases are TGTGCCAGCAGTGAGATACGGGGCCTGGGAAAACTGTTTTTT.